This T cell receptor beta chain was obtained from a study of shared clonotypes between healthy human individuals. Germline CDR1 reads MNHEY; CDR2 reads SMNVEV (reference sequence). J was trimmed by 0 bases and V by 6 bases; bases with no gene match: 2. The CDR3 contains 14 residues. Using immunoSEQ multiplex PCR, the repertoire was profiled, and TCRdb retains in-frame clones only, with some absent. This table has 660,000 or so clones, approximately 96% appearing once. Naive CD8 cells lacked CD45RO, underwent positive selection for CCR7 and left out terminally differentiated effector memory CD45RA+ cells.

Material: naive CD8+ T cells sorted from blood. This clonotype was sampled from a woman aged 25 to 39 in good health. The chain couples TRBV27 to TRBJ2-1; the match to TRBD2 covers 7 bases. DNA of the CDR3: TGTGCCAGCAGCGGGAGGAGCTCCTACAATGAGCAGTTCTTC. It encodes CASSGRSSYNEQFF.